This T cell receptor beta chain was sequenced during a study of blood T cell repertoires in COVID-19. The data were produced by immunoSEQ multiplex PCR, yet TCRdb's version contains in-frame clones alone and is incomplete. The sample records roughly 250,000 clones, approximately 83% being singletons. The V end was cut by 2 bases, the J end by 5 bases, with 9 bases between. Germline CDR1 and CDR2: SGDLS and YYNGEE. The CDR3 spans 13 residues. This TCR came from a person between 65 and 80 years old with COVID-19, enrolled during active disease. The chain combines TRBV9 with TRBJ2-3; D remains unclear. Material: peripheral blood. Written as DNA, the CDR3 is TGTGCCAGCAGCGTTCAGTCGATAGATACGCAGTATTTT. This sequence encodes CASSVQSIDTQYF.